Below are 29 T cell receptor beta chains sequenced from a single sample in a study of T cells after yellow fever vaccination. TCRdb reprocessed the 5' RACE reads via MiXCR and lists one record per CDR3 protein. The table records roughly 150,000 distinct CDR3 sequences, 6.6% of them present only once. Sample: CD4+ T cells sorted from PBMCs, taken 10 days after the yellow fever booster vaccination. Source of these receptors: a man aged 25 to 40 who received the YFV17D yellow fever vaccine.

This clonotype occurred many times. V gene TRBV29-1 combines with J gene TRBJ1-4, with D perhaps TRBD1 (5 bases). The V gene lost 4 bases and the J gene lost 8 bases, with 11 bases spanning the gap. Germline assignment: CDR1 SQVTM and CDR2 ANQGSEA. This CDR3 spans 12 amino acids. Written as DNA, the CDR3 is TGCAGCGTTGGGGGACTGGGGGAAAAACTGTTTTTT. It is translated as CSVGGLGEKLFF.

The table lists this clonotype with many counts. This sequence joins TRBV15 and TRBJ2-1, with D perhaps TRBD1 (6 bases). In germline, CDR1 is LNHNV, CDR2 YYDKDF (reference sequence). With 3 bases removed from V and 10 bases from J, the gap between germline ends came to 7 bases. The CDR3 extends over 11 amino acids. Here the CDR3 reads CATSSDREQFF. The CDR3 DNA follows: TGTGCCACCAGCAGCGACAGGGAGCAGTTCTTC. Full variable domain (rest looked up from reference TRBV15 and TRBJ2-1): DAMVIQNPRYQVTQFGKPVTLSCSQTLNHNVMYWYQQKSSQAPKLLFHYYDKDFNNEADTPDNFQSRRPNTSFCFLDIRSPGLGDTAMYLCATSSDREQFFGPGTRLTVL.

This clonotype was recorded once. J is TRBJ2-2 and V is TRBV11-3; D is perhaps TRBD2 (6 bases). The germline CDR1 and CDR2 sequences are SGHNT and YENEEA. The V end was cut by 4 bases, the J end by 5 bases, with 14 bases between. The CDR3 extends over 15 amino acids. The chain's CDR3 is CASSYGVAETGELFF. The CDR3, as DNA: TGTGCCAGCAGCTACGGAGTAGCGGAAACCGGGGAGCTGTTTTTT.

As for this clonotype: Just one base apart from a much larger clone, this may be a read error. This rearrangement joins TRBV20-1 to TRBJ1-1; D ambiguous. The germline V gene encodes CDR1 DFQATT and CDR2 SNEGSKA (reference sequence). Trimming left V 4 bases short and J 4 bases short, with 16 bases between. The CDR3 sequence is 14 residues long. The CDR3 bases are TGCAGTGCTATGGAGACGGTACCAGGCACTGAAGCTTTCTTT. This encodes CSAMETVPGTEAFF.

This clonotype was observed many times. V and J are TRBV7-2 and TRBJ2-1; D may be TRBD1 (6 bases). The CDR3 sequence is 14 residues long. Germline CDR1 SGHTA, CDR2 FQGNSA. With 3 bases removed from V and 8 bases from J, the gap between germline ends came to 14 bases. Here the CDR3 DNA reads TGTGCCAGCAGCTTCGGGACACTAAAGGATGAGCAGTTCTTC. It encodes CASSFGTLKDEQFF.

This clonotype has ten or more counts. This chain links TRBV6-7 with TRBJ2-2, with 10 bases matching TRBD1. TRBV6-7 is reported as an ORF; its role is uncertain. Unmatched junction bases numbered 9, after V lost 7 bases and J lost 4 bases. The CDR3 runs to 16 residues. In DNA, the CDR3 is TGTGCCAGCATCTACCGTCGGACAGGGGGCACCGGGGAGCTGTTTTTT. This gives the protein CASIYRRTGGTGELFF.

This clonotype was detected ten times or more. The chain carries TRBV20-1 and TRBJ1-2; 7 nucleotides align to TRBD1. Looked up from germline, CDR1 is DFQATT and CDR2 is SNEGSKA (reference sequence). V was pared by 6 bases and J by 2 bases, with 15 bases of the junction left unmatched. The length of the CDR3 is 16 residues. This CDR3 reads CSAGWTGLKANYGYTF. The CDR3 DNA is TGCAGTGCGGGCTGGACAGGCCTAAAAGCCAACTATGGCTACACCTTC.

This clonotype was counted many times. V and J are TRBV20-1 and TRBJ2-1; possible D gene TRBD2, 5 bases. Germline V gene data show CDR1 as DFQATT and CDR2 as SNEGSKA (reference sequence). V was trimmed by 5 bases and J by 4 bases, leaving 15 bases between them. This CDR3 spans 14 amino acids. The CDR3 protein is CSAPDYTGYNEQFF. The DNA for the CDR3 is TGCAGTGCTCCAGACTATACGGGGTACAATGAGCAGTTCTTC.

This clonotype was counted ten times or more. This chain's CDR3 is CASSLIGVEIEQFF. As DNA, the CDR3 is TGTGCCAGCAGCTTGATTGGGGTGGAGATTGAGCAGTTCTTC. This chain links TRBV5-5 with TRBJ2-1, with unresolved D. V lost 1 base to trimming and J lost 9 bases, with 14 bases between them. CDR3 size: 14 residues. Germline V CDR1 and CDR2: SGHKS, YYEKEE (reference sequence).

This clonotype was seen repeatedly, ten times or more. The rearrangement uses TRBV7-2 and TRBJ2-2; D ambiguous. V lost 1 base to trimming and J lost 3 bases, with 9 bases between them. Germline loops: CDR1 SGHTA, CDR2 FQGNSA. The CDR3 covers 15 residues. The CDR3 bases are TGTGCCAGCAGCTTAGGAGGAACGGACACCGGGGAGCTGTTTTTT. It specifies CASSLGGTDTGELFF. Using reference TRBV7-2 and TRBJ2-2 for the parts outside the CDR3, the full variable domain is GAGVSQSPSNKVTEKGKDVELRCDPISGHTALYWYRQSLGQGLEFLIYFQGNSAPDKSGLPSDRFSAERTGGSVSTLTIQRTQQEDSAVYLCASSLGGTDTGELFFGEGSRLTVL.

Concerning this clonotype: A much larger clone differs by one base, so this may be a read error. V and J are TRBV7-8 and TRBJ2-5, with 7 nucleotides matching TRBD2. The CDR3 runs to 17 residues. Looked up from germline, CDR1 is SGHVS and CDR2 is FQNEAQ. As DNA, the CDR3 is TGTGCCAGCAGCTTAGGGGGCGGGAGAGGGTCCGGAGAGACCCGGTACTTC. Protein product: CASSLGGGRGSGETRYF.

This clonotype showed up many times. The CDR3 protein is CASTLSPGYTEAFF. As DNA, the CDR3 is TGTGCCAGCACCCTATCACCGGGTTACACTGAAGCTTTCTTT. The chain recombines TRBV7-9 with TRBJ1-1; D unresolved. Trimming took off 7 bases at V and 3 bases at J, with 15 bases between the two ends. Germline loops: CDR1 SEHNR, CDR2 FQNEAQ (reference sequence). The CDR3 sequence is 14 residues long.

This clonotype occurred many times. The V and J genes are TRBV3-1 and TRBJ2-5; no reliable D call. CDR3 size: 16 residues. V lost 0 bases to trimming and J lost 0 bases, with 11 bases between them. In germline, CDR1 is LGHDT, CDR2 YNNKEL (reference sequence). The CDR3 sequence: CASSQESQQHQETQYF. CDR3 DNA sequence: TGTGCCAGCAGCCAAGAAAGTCAACAACACCAAGAGACCCAGTACTTC.

This clonotype showed up many times. The chain links TRBV7-2 to TRBJ2-1; D remains ambiguous. This CDR3 has 14 amino acids. The germline V gene has CDR1 SGHTA and CDR2 FQGNSA. With 6 bases removed from V and 0 bases from J, the gap between germline ends came to 9 bases. The CDR3 region is CASRPPSSYNEQFF. The CDR3 region has the DNA TGTGCCAGCAGACCCCCGAGCTCCTACAATGAGCAGTTCTTC.

This clonotype was seen ten or more times. V and J are TRBV7-2 and TRBJ1-1; D is unresolved. The germline V gene has CDR1 SGHTA and CDR2 FQGNSA. Between the trimmed V and J ends, which lost 2 bases and 0 bases, there was a span of 7 bases. This CDR3 comprises 14 residues. Written as DNA, the CDR3 is TGTGCCAGCAGCTTATCCGGGGTGAACACTGAAGCTTTCTTT. It yields the protein CASSLSGVNTEAFF. Using reference TRBV7-2 and TRBJ1-1 for the parts outside the CDR3, the full variable domain is GAGVSQSPSNKVTEKGKDVELRCDPISGHTALYWYRQSLGQGLEFLIYFQGNSAPDKSGLPSDRFSAERTGGSVSTLTIQRTQQEDSAVYLCASSLSGVNTEAFFGQGTRLTVV.

This clonotype was picked up a small number of times. The V gene is TRBV4-2, the J gene TRBJ2-5; 7 bases agree with TRBD2. Unmatched junction bases numbered 6, after V lost 1 base and J lost 4 bases. Germline loops: CDR1 LGHNA, CDR2 YNFKEQ. The CDR3 extends over 15 amino acids. CDR3 loop: CASSQVGRESETQYF. For the CDR3, the DNA is TGTGCCAGCAGCCAAGTAGGGAGGGAATCAGAGACCCAGTACTTC.

This clonotype was found once. This may arise from a read error, as a much more abundant clone is one base away. This sequence joins TRBV5-1 and TRBJ2-7, with 11 bases identical to TRBD2. Germline CDR1 and CDR2: SGHRS and YFSETQ. The CDR3 runs 16 residues. In DNA form, the CDR3 reads TGCGACAGCAGCTTGGCTAGCGGGAGGACCGCCTACGAGCAGTACTTC. Translating gives CDSSLASGRTAYEQYF.

This clonotype was seen many times. The chain has TRBV10-3 and TRBJ2-6; D is unresolved. Per the germline V gene, CDR1 is ENHRY and CDR2 is SYGVKD. V lost 4 bases and J lost 0, with 13 bases in between. The CDR3 is 17 amino acids. The CDR3 sequence: CAISGFDSSSGANVLTF. CDR3 DNA: TGTGCCATCAGTGGTTTTGACTCTTCCTCTGGGGCCAACGTCCTGACTTTC.

This clonotype was seen ten or more times. The rearrangement links TRBV28 to TRBJ2-1, with D possibly TRBD1 on 5 matching bases. CDR1 and CDR2 from the germline V gene are MDHEN and SYDVKM. The V end lost 5 bases, the J end lost 7 bases, and 15 bases lay between the germline ends. There are 14 residues in the CDR3. Written as DNA, the CDR3 is TGTGCCAGCAGTAAACCAGGTAACAGGAATGAGCAGTTCTTC. Amino acids: CASSKPGNRNEQFF.

This rearrangement joins TRBV20-1 to TRBJ2-2; possible D gene TRBD2, 6 bases. Germline V CDR1 and CDR2: DFQATT, SNEGSKA (reference sequence). This CDR3 has 18 amino acids. With 1 base removed from V and 4 bases from J, the gap between germline ends came to 22 bases. The CDR3 DNA sequence: TGCAGTGCTAGAGCGCCCCACGCGGGATCCTTCCCCACCGGGGAGCTGTTTTTT. Its protein product is CSARAPHAGSFPTGELFF.

There are many counts of this clonotype. The rearrangement uses TRBV6-2 or TRBV6-3 and TRBJ1-6; D possibly corresponds to TRBD1 (5 bases). The germline gives CDR1 MNHEY, CDR2 SVGEGT. CDR3 size: 14 residues. Trimming left V 8 bases short and J 8 bases short, with 16 bases between. The CDR3 is CASATGTDYSPLHF. As DNA, the CDR3 is TGTGCCAGCGCGACCGGGACGGATTATTCACCCCTCCACTTT.

This clonotype was counted at least ten times. J is TRBJ2-5 and V is TRBV20-1; TRBD2 matches 10 bases. Per germline, CDR1 DFQATT and CDR2 SNEGSKA (reference sequence). Trimming at V came to 7 bases and at J to 5 bases, leaving 13 bases not matched to a gene. The length of the CDR3 is 15 residues. DNA of the CDR3: TGCAGTGTTCGGACTAGCGGCCCCCTAGGGGAGACCCAGTACTTC. Translation gives CSVRTSGPLGETQYF.

To note about this clonotype: A much larger clonotype is one base distant, so this may be a read error. The chain joins TRBV5-5 to TRBJ2-2, with 9 bases aligning to TRBD1. Per germline, CDR1 SGHKS and CDR2 YYEKEE (reference sequence). The CDR3 runs to 14 residues. This chain's CDR3 is CAGSLGQGNGELFF. CDR3 nucleotides: TGTGCCGGCAGCTTGGGACAGGGAAACGGGGAGCTGTTTTTT.

This clonotype was counted many times. V and J are TRBV5-1 and TRBJ2-1, with a possible D match to TRBD2 (5 bases). In germline, CDR1 is SGHRS, CDR2 YFSETQ. V was clipped by 2 bases and J by 7 bases, with 25 bases between them. The CDR3 spans 18 residues. CDR3 sequence (DNA): TGCGCCAGCAGCTTTTTCCCCCCCCTCGACTACGTATTGAATGAGCAGTTCTTC. Amino acid sequence: CASSFFPPLDYVLNEQFF.

Ten or more counts support this clonotype. CDR3 protein: CASSLRGGSGLQSSYNEQFF. CDR3 DNA: TGTGCCAGCAGCTTAAGGGGAGGGAGCGGTCTTCAGAGCTCCTACAATGAGCAGTTCTTC. V usage is TRBV11-2 and J usage is TRBJ2-1; 7 bases match TRBD2. The V segment lost 2 bases and the J segment 0 bases; nucleotides outside the gene matches: 16. The CDR3 consists of 20 residues. Germline CDR1 SGHAT, CDR2 FQNNGV.

In its sample, this clonotype was seen many times. The chain is built from TRBV7-2 and TRBJ2-7; unclear D gene. CDR1 is SGHTA, CDR2 FQGNSA, per germline. This CDR3 is built from 13 residues. V dropped 5 bases and J dropped 3 bases, with 11 bases sitting between them. The CDR3 loop is CASSPPPLYEQYF. In DNA form, the CDR3 reads TGTGCCAGCAGCCCCCCCCCACTCTACGAGCAGTACTTC.

Many counts were recorded for this clonotype. V is TRBV6-2 or TRBV6-3 and J is TRBJ2-5; no clear D gene. Germline CDR1 reads MNHEY; CDR2 reads SVGEGT. Trimming removed 2 bases at V and 7 bases at J, with 5 bases between. CDR3 length: 11 amino acids. CDR3 sequence (DNA): TGTGCCAGCAGTTACCTGGCGACCCAGTACTTC. Protein: CASSYLATQYF.

The chain uses TRBV20-1 and TRBJ1-1; D not certain. Germline CDR1 is DFQATT and CDR2 is SNEGSKA (reference sequence). This CDR3 has 14 residues. The V gene lost 2 bases and the J gene lost 1 base, with 11 bases spanning the gap. CDR3 nucleotides: TGCAGTGCTAGAATACACGGTCCGAACACTGAAGCTTTCTTT. It is translated as CSARIHGPNTEAFF.

This clonotype has more than one count but fewer than ten. At one of its ends the junction is not consistent with the germline gene, which may arise from a read error. This chain links TRBV20-1 with TRBJ2-2; no firm D call. This CDR3 is 15 amino acids long. The germline V gene encodes CDR1 DFQATT and CDR2 SNEGSKA (reference sequence). CDR3 DNA sequence: TGCTGTGCTAGAGTCGCTGATACGAGGACCGGGGAGCTGTTTTTT. It codes for CCARVADTRTGELFF.